The subject of this entry is one T cell receptor beta chain. Antigen: not known. PCR was performed using 60 Vbeta and 13 Jbeta primers. Only in-frame clones appear in the TCRdb table, and some are missing; sequencing was by immunoSEQ multiplex PCR. The repertoire holds about 120,000 clones, with roughly 80% as singletons. Each donor was nominally healthy when sampled (though unrecorded immune exposures were likely). The V segment lost 5 bases and the J segment 5 bases; nucleotides outside the gene matches: 14. Per the germline V gene, CDR1 is SGHTA and CDR2 is FQGNSA. This CDR3 has 16 residues. The sample originates from a study of cytomegalovirus exposure and HLA in healthy donors. Study-wide findings and caveats: A later analysis linked a missense variant in DCLRE1C to the trimming of TCR beta V and J genes. The HLA-A and HLA-B alleles of most subjects were reportedly predicted accurately from TCR beta sequences. The study assumed roughly uniform donor sequencing depth for presence/absence analyses.

The source of this sequence is a female donor in good health and CMV-seropositive. Sequenced: PBMCs. The V and J genes are TRBV7-2 and TRBJ2-7, with 8 bases matching TRBD2. CDR3 DNA: TGTGCCAGCAGCCCCGACAACGGGAGGGGGTTGCACGAGCAGTACTTC. It is translated as CASSPDNGRGLHEQYF.